The following is a T cell receptor beta chain sequence with its context. Its antigen is currently unknown. Possible read error: a much larger clone is one base away. This entry belongs to a study of molecular identifiers for immune sequencing clone quantification. Study as a whole: Five aliquots were made in replicates from the RNA of approximately 20,000 or 98,000 naive CD8 cells, and four were sequenced.

TCRdb reanalysed the PCR reads using MiXCR and keeps one entry per CDR3 protein. In the table there are hundreds of thousands of distinct CDR3 sequences, just under 20% of which are singletons. The CDR3 is 15 amino acids. Trimming left V 0 bases short and J 4 bases short, with 12 bases between. Germline CDR1 is SGDLS and CDR2 is YYNGEE. Whole-study findings and limits: A single cell's spiked Jurkat TCR RNA was reportedly detectable among 900,000 to 1,000,000 naive cells. Identical TCR molecules can share a barcode, and this sharing could underestimate highly expanded clone sizes.

This sequence originates from a human donor in good health. Some libraries in this study had Jurkat cell RNA spiked in. V usage is TRBV9 and J usage is TRBJ2-3; no clear D gene. Sequences were obtained from naive CD8+ T cells from blood, with Jurkat cell RNA spiked in. Indicated subset: FACS-sorted CD8+CD4-CCR7+CD45RA+ naive T cells. The DNA for the CDR3 is TGTGCCAGCAGCGTAGGTGTTAGCAGCGCAGATACGCAGTATTTT. Encoded protein: CASSVGVSSADTQYF.